This section outlines one TCR beta chain sequence together with its context. The repertoire was sequenced with immunoSEQ multiplex PCR; TCRdb's copy has only in-frame clones and lacks some. The sample records tens of thousands of clones, roughly 93% being singletons. The data stem from a study of T cell changes during pregnancy in multiple sclerosis. The CDR3 runs to 16 residues. V was shortened by 5 bases and J by 1 base, with 17 bases between the two germline ends. Looked up from germline, CDR1 is SEHNR and CDR2 is FQNEAQ (reference sequence). This sequence was found in a female donor with multiple sclerosis, enrolled in a pregnancy study. The source was peripheral blood, collected after pregnancy. The rearrangement uses TRBV7-9 and TRBJ1-2; D possibly corresponds to TRBD1 (5 bases). Written as DNA, the CDR3 is TGTGCCAGCAGCCTGAGGACGGGGGGGGATAACTATGGCTACACCTTC. This encodes CASSLRTGGDNYGYTF.